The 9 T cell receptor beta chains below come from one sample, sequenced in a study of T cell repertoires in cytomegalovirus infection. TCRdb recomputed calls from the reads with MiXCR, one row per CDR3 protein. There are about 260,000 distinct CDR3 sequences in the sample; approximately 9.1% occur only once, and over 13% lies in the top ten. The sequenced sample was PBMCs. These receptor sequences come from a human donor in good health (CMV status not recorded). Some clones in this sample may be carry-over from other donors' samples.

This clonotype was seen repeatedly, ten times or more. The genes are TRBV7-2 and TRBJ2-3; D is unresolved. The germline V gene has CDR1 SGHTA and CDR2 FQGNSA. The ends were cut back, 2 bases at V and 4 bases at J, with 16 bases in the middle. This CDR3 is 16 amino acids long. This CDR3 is CASSLTPSIPSDTQYF. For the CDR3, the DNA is TGTGCCAGCAGCTTAACCCCCAGCATCCCTTCAGATACGCAGTATTTT.

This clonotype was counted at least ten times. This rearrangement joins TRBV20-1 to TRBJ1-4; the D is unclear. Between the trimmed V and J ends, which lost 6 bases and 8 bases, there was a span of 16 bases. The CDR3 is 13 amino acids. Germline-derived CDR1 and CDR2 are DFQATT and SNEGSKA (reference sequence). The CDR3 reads CSARRVGHEKLFF. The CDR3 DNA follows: TGCAGTGCCCGACGGGTGGGCCACGAAAAACTGTTTTTT.

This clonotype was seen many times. The CDR3 reads CASSLADRVGNSPLHF. DNA of the CDR3: TGTGCCAGCAGCTTAGCCGACAGGGTCGGTAATTCACCCCTCCACTTT. This chain links TRBV7-8 with TRBJ1-6; 7 nucleotides line up with TRBD1. The CDR3 extends over 16 amino acids. The germline CDR1 and CDR2 sequences are SGHVS and FQNEAQ. V lost 0 bases and J lost 6; bases outside the gene matches: 5.

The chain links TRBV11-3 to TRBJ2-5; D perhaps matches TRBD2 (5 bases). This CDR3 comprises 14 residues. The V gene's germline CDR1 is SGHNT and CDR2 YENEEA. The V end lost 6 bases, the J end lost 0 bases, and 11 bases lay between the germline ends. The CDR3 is CASSSAGNQETQYF. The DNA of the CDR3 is TGTGCCAGCAGTTCCGCCGGGAACCAAGAGACCCAGTACTTC.

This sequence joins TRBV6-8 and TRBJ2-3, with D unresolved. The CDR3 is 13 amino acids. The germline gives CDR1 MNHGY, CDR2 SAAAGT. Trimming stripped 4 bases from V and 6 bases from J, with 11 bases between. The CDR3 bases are TGTGCCAGCAGTTTAACCCGAGAGGATACGCAGTATTTT. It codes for CASSLTREDTQYF.

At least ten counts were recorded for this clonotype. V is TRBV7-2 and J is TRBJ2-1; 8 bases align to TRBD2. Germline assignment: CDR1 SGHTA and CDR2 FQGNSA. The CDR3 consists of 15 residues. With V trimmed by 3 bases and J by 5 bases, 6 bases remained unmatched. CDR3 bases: TGTGCCAGCAGCTTCGTAGCGGGGACAAACAATGAGCAGTTCTTC. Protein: CASSFVAGTNNEQFF.

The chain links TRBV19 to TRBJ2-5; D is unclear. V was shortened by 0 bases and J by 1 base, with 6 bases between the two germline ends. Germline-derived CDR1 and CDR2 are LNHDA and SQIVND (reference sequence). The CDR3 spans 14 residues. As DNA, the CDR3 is TGTGCCAGTAGTATAGAGCCAGCCCAAGAGACCCAGTACTTC. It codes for CASSIEPAQETQYF. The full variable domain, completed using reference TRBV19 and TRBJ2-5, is DGGITQSPKYLFRKEGQNVTLSCEQNLNHDAMYWYRQDPGQGLRLIYYSQIVNDFQKGDIAEGYSVSREKKESFPLTVTSAQKNPTAFYLCASSIEPAQETQYFGPGTRLLVL.

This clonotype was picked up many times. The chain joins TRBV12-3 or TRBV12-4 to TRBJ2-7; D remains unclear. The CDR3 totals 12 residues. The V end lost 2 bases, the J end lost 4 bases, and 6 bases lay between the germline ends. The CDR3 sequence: CASSLKKYEQYF. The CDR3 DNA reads TGTGCCAGCAGTTTAAAGAAGTACGAGCAGTACTTC.

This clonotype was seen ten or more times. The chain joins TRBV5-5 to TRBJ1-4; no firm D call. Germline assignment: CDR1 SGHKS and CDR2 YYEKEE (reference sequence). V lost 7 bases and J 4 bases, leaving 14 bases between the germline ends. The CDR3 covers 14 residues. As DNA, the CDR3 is TGTGCCAGCGCGATGTGGGCCGATAATGAAAAACTGTTTTTT. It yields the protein CASAMWADNEKLFF.